This passage covers 28 T cell receptor beta chains from one sample sequenced in a study of T cells after yellow fever vaccination. From the 5' RACE reads, TCRdb called clonotypes with MiXCR, one entry per CDR3 protein. Of 310,000 or so distinct CDR3 sequences listed, roughly 6.8% are singletons. The starting material was PBMCs, obtained approximately 47 days after the first yellow fever vaccination. Source of these receptors: a man between 18 and 29 years old who received the YFV17D yellow fever vaccine.

This clonotype was picked up many times. The rearrangement joins TRBV20-1 to TRBJ2-5; 8 bases fit TRBD2. The germline gives CDR1 DFQATT, CDR2 SNEGSKA (reference sequence). V lost 3 bases, J lost 6 bases, and 9 bases stayed unmatched. This CDR3 is 14 amino acids long. Here the CDR3 reads CSASGAGALKTQYF. The CDR3 DNA reads TGCAGTGCTAGCGGAGCGGGGGCCCTGAAGACCCAGTACTTC.

Ten or more counts support this clonotype. The chain uses TRBV15 and TRBJ2-7, with 10 bases fitting TRBD2. The CDR3 is 13 residues long. Germline loops: CDR1 LNHNV, CDR2 YYDKDF (reference sequence). V shed 4 bases, J shed 5 bases, and the junction held 2 bases outside the gene matches. The CDR3 sequence is CATSTGLANEQYF. The CDR3 DNA sequence: TGTGCCACCAGCACGGGACTAGCGAACGAGCAGTACTTC.

The chain is built from TRBV5-1 and TRBJ2-5; 10 bases match TRBD2. The CDR3 loop spans 16 amino acids. Germline V gene lookup returns CDR1 SGHRS and CDR2 YFSETQ. V lost 0 bases, J lost 5 bases, and 7 bases stayed unmatched. The CDR3 loop is CASSLERAGGRETQYF. In DNA form, the CDR3 reads TGCGCCAGCAGCTTGGAAAGAGCGGGGGGGCGGGAGACCCAGTACTTC.

This clonotype has a count of ten or more. The chain couples TRBV6-2 or TRBV6-3 to TRBJ2-5; possibly TRBD1 for D (5 bases). CDR1 and CDR2 from the germline V gene are MNHEY and SVGEGT. The V gene lost 2 bases and the J gene lost 2 bases, with 15 bases spanning the gap. There are 16 residues in the CDR3. Here the CDR3 reads CASSYAGPVLQETQYF. The CDR3 nucleotides read TGTGCCAGCAGTTACGCAGGGCCAGTCCTACAAGAGACCCAGTACTTC.

J is TRBJ2-1 and V is TRBV28; D gene uncertain. Per the germline V gene, CDR1 is MDHEN and CDR2 is SYDVKM. Trimming took 6 bases from V and 6 from J, leaving 9 bases between them. The CDR3 length is 12 residues. The chain's CDR3 is CASSRPVNEQFF. DNA of the CDR3: TGTGCCAGCAGCAGACCCGTCAATGAGCAGTTCTTC.

The rearrangement links TRBV7-2 to TRBJ2-3, with D unresolved. The CDR3 has 14 residues. Germline V gives CDR1 SGHTA, CDR2 FQGNSA. V dropped 5 bases and J dropped 1 base, with 10 bases sitting between them. The CDR3 sequence: CASSPWDGTDTQYF. The CDR3, as DNA: TGTGCCAGCAGCCCGTGGGATGGCACAGATACGCAGTATTTT.

The genes are TRBV7-3 and TRBJ2-1; TRBD2 aligns across 8 bases. Germline CDR1 and CDR2: SGHTA and FQGTGA. The CDR3 has 15 residues. V trimming: 5 bases; J trimming: 8 bases; junction bases outside the gene matches: 11. In nucleotides, the CDR3 is TGTGCCAGCAGCCCCTTAGCGGGGCCCACCGATGAGCAGTTCTTC. Translation: CASSPLAGPTDEQFF.

The chain employs TRBV7-9 and TRBJ1-1; a weak D match, TRBD1 (6 bases). The CDR3 has 15 residues. Germline CDR1 reads SEHNR; CDR2 reads FQNEAQ (reference sequence). V gave up 5 bases and J gave up 7 bases, with 20 bases separating them. CDR3 amino acids: CASSQETGGFREAFF. In nucleotides, the CDR3 is TGTGCCAGCAGCCAAGAGACAGGAGGCTTCCGTGAAGCTTTCTTT.

A note on this clonotype: A much larger clone lies a single base off, so this may be a read error. V and J are TRBV6-5 and TRBJ2-1, with 7 bases matching TRBD1. The CDR3 contains 15 residues. Germline V gene data show CDR1 as MNHEY and CDR2 as SVGAGI. The CDR3 nucleotides are TGTGCCTGCAGTTTTGGACAGGAGGTGTACAATGAGCAGTTCTTC. This gives the protein CACSFGQEVYNEQFF.

This clonotype was recorded a few times. The rearrangement links TRBV6-1 to TRBJ2-3; a weak D match, TRBD2 (6 bases). There are 14 residues in the CDR3. V dropped 8 bases and J dropped 2 bases, with 14 bases sitting between them. In germline, CDR1 is MNHNS, CDR2 SASEGT. The chain's CDR3 is CASCPGLSTDTQYF. For the CDR3, the DNA is TGTGCCAGCTGCCCGGGACTTTCCACAGATACGCAGTATTTT.

This clonotype turned up a few times. The chain joins TRBV5-1 to TRBJ2-7, with no clear D. Trimming cost V 8 bases and J 2 bases, with 23 bases left between them. The germline V gene encodes CDR1 SGHRS and CDR2 YFSETQ. The CDR3 extends over 16 amino acids. CDR3 bases: TGCGCCAGTACCAAACATTGGGTAATGGGGACCTACGAGCAGTACTTC. This sequence encodes CASTKHWVMGTYEQYF. The entire variable domain, with the rest obtained from reference TRBV5-1 and TRBJ2-7, is as follows: KAGVTQTPRYLIKTRGQQVTLSCSPISGHRSVSWYQQTPGQGLQFLFEYFSETQRNKGNFPGRFSGRQFSNSRSEMNVSTLELGDSALYLCASTKHWVMGTYEQYFGPGTRLTVT.

The chain employs TRBV10-3 and TRBJ2-7; possibly TRBD1 or TRBD2 for D (5 bases each). Trimming shortened V by 3 bases and J by 4 bases, and 19 bases separated the two germline ends. Germline CDR1 and CDR2: ENHRY and SYGVKD. The CDR3 runs to 16 residues. Here the CDR3 DNA reads TGTGCCATCAGTGACGGGACGGGCTCCTGGGGGTACGAGCAGTACTTC. It yields the protein CAISDGTGSWGYEQYF.

Ten or more counts support this clonotype. The chain combines TRBV27 with TRBJ2-7; 11 nucleotides agree with TRBD1. The CDR3 has 15 residues. Germline CDR1 is MNHEY and CDR2 is SMNVEV (reference sequence). J gave up 2 bases and V 6 bases, and 6 bases lay outside the gene matches. CDR3 coding DNA: TGTGCCAGCAGAGTGGGACAGGGGGTACCCTACGAGCAGTACGTC. Amino acid sequence: CASRVGQGVPYEQYV.

There are a few counts of this clonotype. The chain recombines TRBV18 with TRBJ1-1; 7 bases line up with TRBD1. CDR1 and CDR2 (germline): KGHSH, LQKENI. CDR3 length equals 14 residues. V was pared by 2 bases and J by 6 bases, with 6 bases of the junction left unmatched. The CDR3 bases are TGTGCCAGCTCACCAACCCCGACAGGGTCTGAAGCTTTCTTT. It yields the protein CASSPTPTGSEAFF.

The chain uses TRBV19 and TRBJ2-7; D gene uncertain. The CDR3 extends over 14 amino acids. The V gene's germline CDR1 is LNHDA and CDR2 SQIVND (reference sequence). V lost 3 bases, J lost 12 bases, and 21 bases lay in between. CDR3 region: CASSIGGKTRPVYV. DNA for the CDR3: TGTGCCAGTAGTATCGGTGGGAAAACCCGACCCGTGTACGTC.

This clonotype was found many times. Here the CDR3 reads CASSQDRAINYGYTF. The CDR3 nucleotides are TGTGCCAGCTCACAAGACAGGGCCATTAACTATGGCTACACCTTC. V gene TRBV18 combines with J gene TRBJ1-2; the match to TRBD1 covers 7 bases. CDR1 is KGHSH, CDR2 LQKENI, per germline. CDR3 length: 15 amino acids. J gave up 1 base and V 4 bases, and 6 bases lay outside the gene matches.

In regard to this clonotype: A much larger clone differs from this one at a single base, so this may be a read error. V and J are TRBV29-1 and TRBJ2-3, with TRBD1 as a possible D gene (6 bases). From germline, CDR1 is SQVTM and CDR2 ANQGSEA. CDR3 length: 13 amino acids. Trimming stripped 1 base from V and 4 bases from J, with 9 bases between. The CDR3 loop reads CSVEGGPPDTQYF. For the CDR3, the DNA is TGCAGCGTTGAAGGGGGGCCGCCAGATACGCAGTATTTT.

The V call is TRBV27, the J call TRBJ2-2; the D is unclear. Trimming pared 4 bases from V and 4 bases from J, leaving 10 bases between. This CDR3 is 14 amino acids long. Germline V gene lookup returns CDR1 MNHEY and CDR2 SMNVEV (reference sequence). CDR3 residues: CASSSGFGTGELFF. The CDR3 nucleotides read TGTGCCAGCAGTTCCGGTTTTGGCACCGGGGAGCTGTTTTTT.

The V call is TRBV2, the J call TRBJ1-4; D gene unclear. The CDR3 is made up of 12 amino acids. V lost 5 bases and J 8 bases, leaving 9 bases between the germline ends. The germline CDR1 and CDR2 sequences are SNHLY and FYNNEI. This chain's CDR3 is CASSWVREKLFF. The CDR3 nucleotides are TGTGCCAGCAGTTGGGTGCGGGAAAAACTGTTTTTT.

This clonotype was counted a few times. The rearrangement links TRBV5-1 to TRBJ2-3; TRBD2 matches at 14 bases. J lost 0 bases, V lost 5 bases, and 8 bases had no gene match. CDR1 is SGHRS, CDR2 YFSETQ, per germline. The CDR3 runs to 18 residues. The CDR3 region is CASRRTSGGTPSTDTQYF. In DNA, the CDR3 is TGCGCCAGCAGAAGGACTAGCGGGGGGACACCAAGCACAGATACGCAGTATTTT.

The chain couples TRBV6-1 to TRBJ1-2, with D maybe TRBD1 (5 bases). There are 15 residues in the CDR3. The germline gives CDR1 MNHNS, CDR2 SASEGT. The V gene lost 7 bases and the J gene lost 1 base, with 16 bases spanning the gap. The CDR3 bases are TGTGCCAGCAATAAAGGGGACCAAAGTAACTATGGCTACACCTTC. Amino acid sequence: CASNKGDQSNYGYTF.

This clonotype has a handful of counts. For the CDR3, the DNA is TGTGCCAGCAGCCGGGCGAATCTCATGAACACTGAAGCTTTCTTT. It specifies CASSRANLMNTEAFF. This chain connects TRBV7-9 to TRBJ1-1; D gene uncertain. There are 15 residues in the CDR3. Trimming cost V 5 bases and J 0 bases, with 13 bases left between them. Germline V lookup: CDR1 SEHNR, CDR2 FQNEAQ (reference sequence).

This clonotype was picked up a small number of times. The V and J genes are TRBV10-3 and TRBJ1-2, with D possibly being TRBD1 (6 bases). CDR1 and CDR2 (germline): ENHRY, SYGVKD. Trimming took off 4 bases at V and 1 base at J, with 10 bases between the two ends. This CDR3 contains 14 residues. The CDR3 sequence is CAISAGQSNYGYTF. The CDR3 DNA sequence: TGTGCCATCAGTGCAGGACAGAGTAACTATGGCTACACCTTC.

In this sample, this clonotype turned up a few times. The chain links TRBV5-4 to TRBJ1-4, with TRBD1 matching 7 bases. Germline loops: CDR1 SGHNT, CDR2 YYREEE (reference sequence). J was trimmed by 7 bases and V by 3 bases; bases with no gene match: 9. The CDR3 is made up of 15 amino acids. CDR3 in DNA: TGTGCCAGCAGCTCTAGACAGGGAAGCGGTGAAAAACTGTTTTTT. Protein product: CASSSRQGSGEKLFF.

V and J are TRBV11-2 and TRBJ2-7; D gene uncertain. The CDR3 runs to 12 residues. V gave up 2 bases and J gave up 5 bases, with 7 bases separating them. The V gene's germline CDR1 is SGHAT and CDR2 FQNNGV. The DNA of the CDR3 is TGTGCCAGCAGCTTATTCGCGGACGAGCAGTACTTC. Its translation: CASSLFADEQYF.

This chain uses TRBV20-1 with TRBJ2-1, with TRBD2 matching over 8 bases. Germline assignment: CDR1 DFQATT and CDR2 SNEGSKA (reference sequence). The V and J ends lost 3 bases and 4 bases, in that order; junction bases with no gene match: 2. This CDR3 has 13 residues. In DNA, the CDR3 is TGCAGTGCTAGGGGGACTAGGTACAATGAGCAGTTCTTC. Protein: CSARGTRYNEQFF.

This clonotype has just a few counts. The chain uses TRBV7-2 and TRBJ2-2; D uncertain. V lost 1 base to trimming and J lost 6 bases, with 6 bases between them. CDR3 length: 13 residues. Per germline, CDR1 SGHTA and CDR2 FQGNSA. Here the CDR3 DNA reads TGTGCCAGCAGCTTAGTAGTAGCCGGGGAGCTGTTTTTT. It encodes CASSLVVAGELFF.

This clonotype was seen more than once but under ten times. This rearrangement joins TRBV25-1 to TRBJ2-5; no definite D call. Trimming took off 1 base at V and 0 bases at J, with 9 bases between the two ends. CDR1 MGHDK and CDR2 SYGVNS come from the germline V gene. The length of the CDR3 is 15 residues. CDR3 nucleotide sequence: TGTGCCAGCAGTGAATTGGGGAAATACCAAGAGACCCAGTACTTC. Translating it yields CASSELGKYQETQYF.